This T cell receptor (beta chain) was profiled in a study of blood T cell repertoires in COVID-19 (TCRdb year 2020). In terms of the full investigation: The collaborator samples originated in the United States, Italy and Spain and spanned the acute and convalescent phases of COVID-19. The prospective study material was composed of cDNA or gDNA derived from T cells, B-cell-depleted T cells, or PBMCs. Subjects who had been exposed to COVID-19, were actively infected with it, or had recovered from it provided the deeply sampled blood TCRbeta repertoires that made up the dataset. The repertoires were released in a freely available public database meant as a resource for research on the immune response to SARS-CoV-2. The samples were drawn from the first 160 participants of the ongoing ImmuneRACE study and from more than 1,000 subjects provided by 6 global collaborators. Nearly every sample came with metadata listing a de-identified subject ID, COVID-19 status, age in years and sex. Where available, HLA class I and class II types were taken from metadata supplied by the sample provider and were not determined by assay-based typing. The research as a whole found: How much clinical and demographic metadata was included differed by source and by participant, and the metadata was provided uncurated.

Collaborating institutions collected whole blood in K2EDTA tubes following their own protocols. For TCRbeta analysis, collaborators shipped samples in one of three forms: frozen whole blood, isolated PBMCs, or DNA extracted from either of those sample types. TCRbeta CDR3 regions were amplified from genomic DNA by means of the immunoSEQ Assay, a bias-controlled multiplex PCR. As for the original processing: Within the assay, amplification of reference gene primers was used to estimate how many nucleated cells each sample contained. To quantify the absolute abundance of each unique TCRbeta CDR3 rearrangement, sequence reads were collapsed and filtered. For each sample, productive Simpson clonality was calculated by taking the square root of Simpson's diversity index across productive rearrangements. Here the immuneACCESS table is served through TCRdb, limited to in-frame sequences with V and J called. Missing clones are a known gap in these copies; in checked studies unresolved V genes cover under half, and the rest lacks a known reason. V, J and clone size derive from that table, while D and trimming were established from the DNA sequence. The sample table records 400,000 to 500,000 clones; 86% of these occur just once. 1.4% to 1.5% of the sample comes from the top ten.

Note on this clone: It lacks a known antigen. Base-call qualities are not available, and no considerably larger clone is one nucleotide away.

The cysteine opens and the phenylalanine closes a CDR3 of 14 amino acids. CDR3 DNA only is kept here, 42 bases in frame from base 1. The germline V gene yields MNHEY for CDR1 and SVGAGI for CDR2. V is cut by 6 bases and J by 3 bases, and the space between the germline ends is 11 bases. The chain joins TRBV6-5 to TRBJ1-4; no D segment can be confidently identified. The sequencing sample was made of peripheral blood. The TCR comes from a woman between 25 and 40 years old with active or convalescent COVID-19. The bases read TGTGCCAGCAGGCGGCCTTCGGCTAATGAAAAACTGTTTTTT. Translation gives CASRRPSANEKLFF.